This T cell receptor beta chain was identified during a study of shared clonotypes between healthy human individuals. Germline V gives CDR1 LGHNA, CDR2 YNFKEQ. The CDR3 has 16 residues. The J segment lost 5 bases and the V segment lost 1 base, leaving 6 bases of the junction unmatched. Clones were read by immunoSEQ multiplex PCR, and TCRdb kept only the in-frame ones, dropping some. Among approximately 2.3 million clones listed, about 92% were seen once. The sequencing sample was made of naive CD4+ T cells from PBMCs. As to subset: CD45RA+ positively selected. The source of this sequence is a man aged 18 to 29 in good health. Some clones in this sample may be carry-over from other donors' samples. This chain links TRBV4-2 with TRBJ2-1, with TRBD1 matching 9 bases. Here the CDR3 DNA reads TGTGCCAGCAGCCAAGGCCCGGGACAGGGTGACAATGAGCAGTTCTTC. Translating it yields CASSQGPGQGDNEQFF.